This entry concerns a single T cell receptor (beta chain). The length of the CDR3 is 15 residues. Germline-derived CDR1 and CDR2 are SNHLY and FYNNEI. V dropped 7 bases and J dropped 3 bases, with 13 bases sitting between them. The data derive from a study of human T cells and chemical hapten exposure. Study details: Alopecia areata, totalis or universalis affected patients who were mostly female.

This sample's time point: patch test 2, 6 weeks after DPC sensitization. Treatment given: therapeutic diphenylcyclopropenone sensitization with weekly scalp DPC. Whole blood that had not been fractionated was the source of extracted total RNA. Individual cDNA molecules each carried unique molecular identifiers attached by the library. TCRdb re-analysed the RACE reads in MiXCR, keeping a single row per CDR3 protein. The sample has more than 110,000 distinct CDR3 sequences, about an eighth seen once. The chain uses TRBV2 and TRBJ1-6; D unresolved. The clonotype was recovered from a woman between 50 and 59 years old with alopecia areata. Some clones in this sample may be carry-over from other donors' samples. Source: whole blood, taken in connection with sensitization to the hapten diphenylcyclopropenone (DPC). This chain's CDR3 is CASTEGPSYNSPLHF. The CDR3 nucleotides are TGTGCCAGCACCGAAGGTCCCAGCTATAATTCACCCCTCCACTTT.